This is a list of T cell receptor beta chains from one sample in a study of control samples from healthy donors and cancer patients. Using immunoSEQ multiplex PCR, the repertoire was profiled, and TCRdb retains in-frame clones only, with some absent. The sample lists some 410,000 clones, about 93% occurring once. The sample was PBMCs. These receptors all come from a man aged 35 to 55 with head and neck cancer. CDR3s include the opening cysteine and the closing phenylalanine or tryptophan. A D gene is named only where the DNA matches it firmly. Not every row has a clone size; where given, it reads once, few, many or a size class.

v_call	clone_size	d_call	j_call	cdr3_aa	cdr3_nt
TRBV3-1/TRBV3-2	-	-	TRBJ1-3	CASSPTGSGNTIYF	TGTGCCAGCAGCCCCACCGGGTCCGGAAACACCATATATTTT
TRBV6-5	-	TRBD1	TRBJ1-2	CASSYFGQGGDGYTF	TGTGCCAGCAGTTACTTTGGACAGGGGGGCGATGGCTACACCTTC
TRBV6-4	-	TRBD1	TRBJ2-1	CASSVDRDNEQFF	TGTGCCAGCAGTGTAGACAGGGACAATGAGCAGTTCTTC
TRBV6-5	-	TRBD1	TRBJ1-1	CASIQIHRGPEAFF	TGTGCCAGCATCCAGATACACAGGGGGCCTGAAGCTTTCTTT
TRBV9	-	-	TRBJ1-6	CASSVAGTKNSPLHF	TGTGCCAGCAGCGTAGCAGGGACTAAAAATTCACCCCTCCACTTT
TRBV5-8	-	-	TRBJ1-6	CASSPGHYNSPLHF	TGTGCCAGCAGCCCGGGACACTATAATTCACCCCTCCACTTT
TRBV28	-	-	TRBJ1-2	CASSLANYGYTF	TGTGCCAGCAGTTTGGCCAACTATGGCTACACCTTC
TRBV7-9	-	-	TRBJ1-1	CASSLGVYEAFF	TGTGCCAGCAGCTTAGGCGTTTATGAGGCTTTCTTT
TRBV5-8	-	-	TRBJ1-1	CASSLAGTTETEAFF	TGTGCCAGCAGCTTGGCGGGGACAACTGAAACTGAAGCTTTCTTT
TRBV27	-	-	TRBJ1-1	CASSFRSEAFF	TGTGCCAGCAGTTTTAGGTCTGAAGCTTTCTTT
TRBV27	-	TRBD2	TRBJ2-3	CASSLGGAGGDTQYF	TGTGCCAGCAGTTTAGGGGGCGCGGGAGGGGATACGCAGTATTTT
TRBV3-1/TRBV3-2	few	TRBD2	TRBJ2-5	CASSLGTSGELETQYF	TGTGCCAGCAGCCTCGGGACTAGCGGGGAGCTAGAGACCCAGTACTTC
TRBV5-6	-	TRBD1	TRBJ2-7	CASSYSQGVSSYEQYF	TGTGCCAGCAGCTATAGTCAGGGGGTGAGCTCCTACGAGCAGTACTTC
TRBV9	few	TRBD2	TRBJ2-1	CASSALAGGPDGQFF	TGTGCCAGCAGCGCACTAGCGGGAGGGCCGGACGGGCAGTTCTTC
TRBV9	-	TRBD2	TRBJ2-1	CASSVEASGAWRNEQFF	TGTGCCAGCAGCGTAGAAGCTAGCGGGGCGTGGAGGAATGAGCAGTTCTTC
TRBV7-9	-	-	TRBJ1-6	CASSLEGSLPLHF	TGTGCCAGCAGCTTGGAGGGGTCTTTACCCCTCCACTTT
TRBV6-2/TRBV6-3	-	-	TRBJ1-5	CASSFQRSVPQPQHF	TGTGCCAGCAGTTTTCAGAGATCAGTCCCTCAGCCCCAGCATTTT
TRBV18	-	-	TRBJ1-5	CASSPRDGHQPQHF	TGTGCCAGCTCACCGAGGGACGGACATCAGCCCCAGCATTTT
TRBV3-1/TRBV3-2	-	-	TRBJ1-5	CASSQGGDQPQHF	TGTGCCAGCAGCCAGGGGGGAGATCAGCCCCAGCATTTT
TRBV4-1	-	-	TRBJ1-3	CASSQIGHSGNTIYF	TGCGCCAGCAGCCAAATCGGGCACTCTGGAAACACCATATATTTT
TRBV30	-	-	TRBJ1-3	CAWKRGASSSGNTIYF	TGTGCCTGGAAACGTGGCGCTTCTAGCTCTGGAAACACCATATATTTT
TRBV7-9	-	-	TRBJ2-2	CASSLGGNTGELFF	TGTGCCAGCAGCTTAGGGGGGAACACCGGGGAGCTGTTTTTT
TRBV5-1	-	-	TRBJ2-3	CASSSNRDTQYF	TGCGCCAGCAGCTCAAACAGAGATACGCAGTATTTT
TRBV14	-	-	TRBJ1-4	CASSQVGGGREKLFF	TGTGCCAGCAGCCAAGTAGGAGGGGGTCGAGAAAAACTGTTTTTT
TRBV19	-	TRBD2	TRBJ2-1	CASSIRTSDSSYNEQFF	TGTGCCAGTAGTATCCGTACTAGCGACAGCTCCTACAATGAGCAGTTCTTC
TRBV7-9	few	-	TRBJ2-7	CASSLSESQRHEQYF	TGTGCCAGCAGCTTAAGTGAGAGCCAGCGCCACGAGCAGTACTTC
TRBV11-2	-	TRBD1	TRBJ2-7	CASRNRGPYYEQYF	TGTGCCAGCAGAAACAGGGGTCCCTACTACGAGCAGTACTTC
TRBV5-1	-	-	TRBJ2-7	CASSSALGKTYEQYF	TGCGCCAGCAGCTCGGCTCTGGGAAAGACCTACGAGCAGTACTTC
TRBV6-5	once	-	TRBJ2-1	CASSLTASSYNEQFF	TGTGCCAGCAGCTTGACAGCAAGCTCCTACAATGAGCAGTTCTTC
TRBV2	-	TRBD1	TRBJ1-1	CATSPGGLNTEAFF	TGTGCCACTTCCCCAGGGGGGTTGAACACTGAAGCTTTCTTT
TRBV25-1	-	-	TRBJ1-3	CASSDHVGNTIYF	TGTGCCAGCAGTGACCATGTGGGAAACACCATATATTTT
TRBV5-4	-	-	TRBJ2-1	CASSLAGGAYNEQFF	TGTGCCAGCAGCTTGGCGGGGGGCGCCTACAATGAGCAGTTCTTC
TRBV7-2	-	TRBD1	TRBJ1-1	CASSPRTGGNTEAFF	TGTGCCAGCAGCCCCCGGACAGGGGGCAACACTGAAGCTTTCTTT
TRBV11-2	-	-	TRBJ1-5	CASSPNSWDRNQPQHF	TGTGCCAGCAGCCCCAACTCCTGGGACCGAAATCAGCCCCAGCATTTT
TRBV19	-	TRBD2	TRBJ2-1	CASNLLAGDGSYNEQFF	TGTGCCAGTAACTTACTAGCGGGAGACGGGTCGTACAATGAGCAGTTCTTC
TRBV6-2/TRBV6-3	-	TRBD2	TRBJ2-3	CASSYPTSGGFASTDTQYF	TGTGCCAGCAGTTACCCCACTAGCGGGGGGTTTGCTAGCACAGATACGCAGTATTTT
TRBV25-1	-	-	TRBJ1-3	CASSEYPRESGNTIYF	TGTGCCAGCAGTGAATACCCCCGGGAGAGCGGAAACACCATATATTTT
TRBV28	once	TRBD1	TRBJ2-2	CASTFTGTGGSGELFF	TGTGCCAGCACCTTCACCGGGACAGGGGGATCCGGGGAGCTGTTTTTT
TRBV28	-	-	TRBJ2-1	CASSSWSWGDGEQFF	TGTGCCAGCAGTTCTTGGTCTTGGGGGGATGGTGAGCAGTTCTTC
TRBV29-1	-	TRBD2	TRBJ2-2	CSASGFTANTGELFF	TGCAGCGCTAGCGGGTTCACTGCGAACACCGGGGAGCTGTTTTTT
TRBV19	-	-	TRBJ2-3	CASSSRDRNTDTQYF	TGTGCCAGTAGTAGTAGGGATCGGAACACAGATACGCAGTATTTT
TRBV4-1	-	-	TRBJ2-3	CASSQEIRVWTDTQYF	TGCGCCAGCAGCCAAGAAATCAGGGTGTGGACAGATACGCAGTATTTT
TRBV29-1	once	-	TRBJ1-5	CSVAPHGVNQPQHF	TGCAGCGTTGCGCCCCACGGGGTCAATCAGCCCCAGCATTTT
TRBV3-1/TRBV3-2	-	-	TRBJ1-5	CASSQDLGIHQPQHF	TGTGCCAGCAGCCAAGATTTGGGTATTCATCAGCCCCAGCATTTT
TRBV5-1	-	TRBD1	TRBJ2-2	CASSHSRDRVSGELFF	TGCGCCAGCAGCCATTCCCGGGACAGGGTTTCCGGGGAGCTGTTTTTT
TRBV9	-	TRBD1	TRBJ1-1	CASSPRQGLIVEAFF	TGTGCCAGCAGCCCGAGACAGGGCTTGATCGTTGAAGCTTTCTTT
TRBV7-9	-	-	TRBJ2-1	CASSPRRGSSYNEQFF	TGTGCCAGCAGCCCCCGACGGGGGAGCTCCTACAATGAGCAGTTCTTC
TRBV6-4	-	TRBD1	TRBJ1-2	CASSEVRGRGGYTF	TGTGCCAGCAGCGAAGTGAGGGGGCGTGGTGGCTACACCTTC
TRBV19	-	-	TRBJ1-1	CASSIGFPEAFF	TGTGCCAGTAGTATCGGTTTTCCTGAAGCTTTCTTT
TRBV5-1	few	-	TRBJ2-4	CASSLAAQGQNIQYF	TGCGCCAGCAGCTTGGCCGCACAGGGCCAAAACATTCAGTACTTC